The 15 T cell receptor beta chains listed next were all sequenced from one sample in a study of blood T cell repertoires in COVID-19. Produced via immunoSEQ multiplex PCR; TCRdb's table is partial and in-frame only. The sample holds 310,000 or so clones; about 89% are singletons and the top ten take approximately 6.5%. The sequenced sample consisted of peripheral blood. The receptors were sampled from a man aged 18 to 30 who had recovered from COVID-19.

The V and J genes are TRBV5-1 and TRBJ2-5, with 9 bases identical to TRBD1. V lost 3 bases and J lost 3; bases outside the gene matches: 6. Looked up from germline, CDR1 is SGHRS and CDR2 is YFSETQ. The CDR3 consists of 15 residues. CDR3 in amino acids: CASSSITGGKETQYF. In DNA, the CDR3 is TGCGCCAGCAGCTCTATAACAGGGGGCAAAGAGACCCAGTACTTC.

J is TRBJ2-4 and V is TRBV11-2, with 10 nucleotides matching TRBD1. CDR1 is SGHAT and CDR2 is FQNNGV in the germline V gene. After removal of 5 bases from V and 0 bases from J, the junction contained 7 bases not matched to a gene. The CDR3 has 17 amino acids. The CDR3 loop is CASSQIDRGLAKNIQYF. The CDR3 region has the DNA TGTGCCAGCAGCCAGATCGACAGGGGGCTAGCCAAAAACATTCAGTACTTC.

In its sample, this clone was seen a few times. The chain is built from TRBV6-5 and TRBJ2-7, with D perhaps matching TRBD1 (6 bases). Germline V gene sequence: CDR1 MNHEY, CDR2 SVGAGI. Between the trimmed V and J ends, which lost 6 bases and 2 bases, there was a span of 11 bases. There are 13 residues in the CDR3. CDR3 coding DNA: TGTGCCAGCAGAGACAGGTTGACCTACGAGCAGTACTTC. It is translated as CASRDRLTYEQYF.

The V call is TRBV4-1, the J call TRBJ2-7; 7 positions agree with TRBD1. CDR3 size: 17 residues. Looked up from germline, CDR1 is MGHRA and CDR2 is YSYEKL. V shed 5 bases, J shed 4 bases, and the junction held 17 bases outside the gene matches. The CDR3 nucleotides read TGCGCCAGCAGCATAAGTCCCGACGGGGTCAGGGGGTACGAGCAGTACTTC. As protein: CASSISPDGVRGYEQYF.

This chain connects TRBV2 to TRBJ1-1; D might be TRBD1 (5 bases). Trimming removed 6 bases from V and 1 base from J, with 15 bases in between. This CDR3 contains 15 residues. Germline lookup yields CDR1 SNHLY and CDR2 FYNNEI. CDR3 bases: TGTGCCAGCAGGCTGGGGGGTAGTGGGAACACTGAAGCTTTCTTT. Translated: CASRLGGSGNTEAFF.

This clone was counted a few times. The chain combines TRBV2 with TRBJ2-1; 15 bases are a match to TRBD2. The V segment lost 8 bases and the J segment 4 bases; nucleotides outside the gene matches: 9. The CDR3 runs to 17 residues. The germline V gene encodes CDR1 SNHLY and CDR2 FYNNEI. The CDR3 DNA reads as TGTGCCAGCGTCCCGGGACTAGCGGGGGGCCATTACAATGAGCAGTTCTTC. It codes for CASVPGLAGGHYNEQFF.

This CDR3 reads CSASPGRGLTEAFF. DNA for the CDR3: TGCAGTGCTAGTCCTGGCAGGGGTCTCACTGAAGCTTTCTTT. The chain combines TRBV20-1 with TRBJ1-1, with a tentative D call TRBD1 (6 bases). Germline V gene lookup returns CDR1 DFQATT and CDR2 SNEGSKA (reference sequence). The V end lost 3 bases, the J end lost 4 bases, and 15 bases lay between the germline ends. The CDR3 is 14 amino acids.

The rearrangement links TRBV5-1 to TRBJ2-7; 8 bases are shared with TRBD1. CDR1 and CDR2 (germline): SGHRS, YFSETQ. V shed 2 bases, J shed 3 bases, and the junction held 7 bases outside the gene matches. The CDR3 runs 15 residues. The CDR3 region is CASSLPDREVYEQYF. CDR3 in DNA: TGCGCCAGCAGCTTACCGGACAGGGAGGTCTACGAGCAGTACTTC.

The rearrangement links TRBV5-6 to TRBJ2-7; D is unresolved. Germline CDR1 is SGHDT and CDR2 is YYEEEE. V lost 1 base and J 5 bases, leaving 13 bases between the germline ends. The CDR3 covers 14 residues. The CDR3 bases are TGTGCCAGCAGCTTGCAGACCGACATGGACGAGCAGTACTTC. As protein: CASSLQTDMDEQYF. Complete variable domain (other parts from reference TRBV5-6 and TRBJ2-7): DAGVTQSPTHLIKTRGQQVTLRCSPKSGHDTVSWYQQALGQGPQFIFQYYEEEERQRGNFPDRFSGHQFPNYSSELNVNALLLGDSALYLCASSLQTDMDEQYFGPGTRLTVT.

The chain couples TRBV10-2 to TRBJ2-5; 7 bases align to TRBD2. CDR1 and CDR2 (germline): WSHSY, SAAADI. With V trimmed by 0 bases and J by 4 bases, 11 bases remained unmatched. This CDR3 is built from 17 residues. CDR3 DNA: TGCGCCAGCAGTGAGTCGGGGACGGGAGGCCCTGGAGAGACCCAGTACTTC. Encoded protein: CASSESGTGGPGETQYF.

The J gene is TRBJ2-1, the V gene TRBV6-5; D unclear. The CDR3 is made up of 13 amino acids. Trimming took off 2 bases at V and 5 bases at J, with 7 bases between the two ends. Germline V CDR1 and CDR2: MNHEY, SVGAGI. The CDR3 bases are TGTGCCAGCAGTTACGGGCTAAACAATGAGCAGTTCTTC. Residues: CASSYGLNNEQFF.

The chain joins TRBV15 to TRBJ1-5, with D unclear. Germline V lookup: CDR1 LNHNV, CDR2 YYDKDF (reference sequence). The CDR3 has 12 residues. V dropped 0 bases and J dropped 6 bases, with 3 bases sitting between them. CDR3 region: CATSRDLQPQHF. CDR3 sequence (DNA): TGTGCCACCAGCAGAGATCTTCAGCCCCAGCATTTT.

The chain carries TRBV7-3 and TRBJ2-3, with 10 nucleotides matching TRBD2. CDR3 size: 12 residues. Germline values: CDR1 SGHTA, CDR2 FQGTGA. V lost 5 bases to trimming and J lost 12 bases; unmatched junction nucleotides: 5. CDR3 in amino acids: CASSPASGSQYF. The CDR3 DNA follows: TGTGCCAGCAGCCCGGCTAGCGGGAGCCAGTATTTT.

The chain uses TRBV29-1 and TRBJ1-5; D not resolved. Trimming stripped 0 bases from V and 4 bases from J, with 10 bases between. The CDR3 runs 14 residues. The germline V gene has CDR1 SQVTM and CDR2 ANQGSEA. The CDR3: CSVEESGGNQPQHF. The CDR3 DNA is TGCAGCGTTGAAGAATCTGGAGGGAATCAGCCCCAGCATTTT.

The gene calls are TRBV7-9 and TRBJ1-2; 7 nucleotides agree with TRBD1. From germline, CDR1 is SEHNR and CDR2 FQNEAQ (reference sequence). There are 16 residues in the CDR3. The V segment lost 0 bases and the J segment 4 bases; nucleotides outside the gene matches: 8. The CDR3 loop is CASSLAKSGQPYGYTF. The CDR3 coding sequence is TGTGCCAGCAGCTTAGCCAAATCGGGACAGCCCTATGGCTACACCTTC.